The 20 T cell receptor beta chains below all came from one sample that was sequenced in a study of T-cell memory formation after mild COVID-19. TCRdb analysed the 5' RACE reads with MiXCR anew, one entry per CDR3 protein. Counted here are around 250,000 distinct CDR3 sequences, 16% occurring once; the ten biggest clones make up roughly 20%. The sequenced sample was PBMCs or a T cell subset sorted from them (not recorded which). The receptors were gathered from a man aged 18 to 30 who had mild COVID-19 (a few samples of this study predate the infection). Cell type and time point are not known.

The genes are TRBV11-1 and TRBJ2-3; 8 nucleotides agree with TRBD2. Looked up from germline, CDR1 is SGHAT and CDR2 is FQDESV (reference sequence). The CDR3 runs to 16 residues. J lost 9 bases, V lost 5 bases, and 16 bases had no gene match. CDR3: CASSPRGGSGGQTQYF. The DNA for the CDR3 is TGTGCCAGCAGCCCCCGCGGCGGGAGCGGGGGCCAGACGCAGTATTTT.

This chain uses TRBV5-6 with TRBJ2-5; maybe TRBD1 (7 bases). The CDR3 length is 14 residues. Germline-derived CDR1 and CDR2 are SGHDT and YYEEEE. V gave up 9 bases and J gave up 4 bases, with 19 bases separating them. As DNA, the CDR3 is TGTGCCACAAGGGGCCAGGGGGGTCTAGAGACCCAGTACTTC. Residues: CATRGQGGLETQYF.

The chain is built from TRBV6-2 or TRBV6-3 and TRBJ1-2; D is perhaps TRBD1 (5 bases). CDR1 MNHEY and CDR2 SVGEGT come from the germline V gene. V lost 2 bases, J lost 8 bases, and 15 bases lay in between. CDR3 size: 14 residues. CDR3 in DNA: TGTGCCAGCAGTTACCCCGGGACGGGCGCAGGCTACACCTTC. Encoded protein: CASSYPGTGAGYTF.

This clonotype showed up just a few times. The V call is TRBV20-1, the J call TRBJ2-5; 10 bases fit TRBD2. Germline CDR1 is DFQATT and CDR2 is SNEGSKA (reference sequence). V was pared by 2 bases and J by 0 bases, with 3 bases of the junction left unmatched. The CDR3 extends over 15 amino acids. In DNA, the CDR3 is TGCAGTGCTAGAAACCTAGCGGGGGACCAAGAGACCCAGTACTTC. Translation: CSARNLAGDQETQYF.

The chain uses TRBV4-1 and TRBJ1-2; 8 nucleotides match TRBD1. The J segment lost 5 bases and the V segment lost 3 bases, leaving 11 bases of the junction unmatched. Germline assignment: CDR1 MGHRA and CDR2 YSYEKL. There are 16 residues in the CDR3. For the CDR3, the DNA is TGCGCCAGCAGCCACGGACAGGGCCAGCCCCCTTATGGCTACACCTTC. This sequence encodes CASSHGQGQPPYGYTF.

The chain has TRBV21-1 and TRBJ2-3; the table's D call TRBD2 went unverified against the DNA. TRBV21-1 is annotated as a pseudogene. The length of the CDR3 is 19 residues. CDR3 nucleotides: TGTGCCAGCAGGGACATGCGGACTAGCGGGGGGTCCCTTCTCGATACGCAGTATTTT. It specifies CASRDMRTSGGSLLDTQYF.

This clonotype has just a few counts. The chain couples TRBV27 to TRBJ2-7; 9 nucleotides line up with TRBD2. The CDR3 is 14 amino acids. With 7 bases clipped from V and 6 bases from J, the junction kept 10 bases outside the gene matches. Germline lookup yields CDR1 MNHEY and CDR2 SMNVEV (reference sequence). The CDR3 bases are TGTGCCAGCAAGGCGGGGGGGGGCTGGGCCGAGCAGTACGTC. Its protein is CASKAGGGWAEQYV.

V is TRBV11-2 and J is TRBJ2-7, with D maybe TRBD2 (6 bases). The CDR3 totals 15 residues. The V gene's germline CDR1 is SGHAT and CDR2 FQNNGV. The V end lost 7 bases, the J end lost 3 bases, and 19 bases lay between the germline ends. The CDR3 loop is CASTEGTSQIYEQYF. CDR3 DNA: TGTGCCAGCACCGAAGGAACTAGCCAGATCTACGAGCAGTACTTC.

In this sample, this clonotype turned up a few times. The chain uses TRBV6-5 and TRBJ1-6; D is possibly TRBD1 (5 bases). CDR1 and CDR2 (germline): MNHEY, SVGAGI. This CDR3 comprises 14 residues. Trimming pared 7 bases from V and 8 bases from J, leaving 15 bases between. CDR3: CASMQGGLDSPLHF. CDR3 in DNA: TGTGCCAGCATGCAGGGAGGGCTTGATTCACCCCTCCACTTT.

The chain links TRBV7-2 to TRBJ2-5, with 9 nucleotides matching TRBD2. CDR3 length equals 13 residues. CDR1 is SGHTA, CDR2 FQGNSA, per germline. V lost 11 bases, J lost 7 bases, and 11 bases stayed unmatched. The CDR3 bases are TGTGCCGCCGCCGCGGGGGGGTTTGGGACCCAGTACTTC. Protein sequence: CAAAAGGFGTQYF.

The V and J genes are TRBV14 and TRBJ2-2, with 9 positions matching TRBD2. The CDR3 length is 22 residues. Germline V CDR1 and CDR2: SGHDN, FVKESK. With 5 bases clipped from V and 3 bases from J, the junction kept 25 bases outside the gene matches. CDR3 DNA sequence: TGTGCCAGCAGCTCAAAGACCCTCCGCGGGGGGGCCCCCCAAGGATACACCGGGGAGCTGTTTTTT. It codes for CASSSKTLRGGAPQGYTGELFF.

This clonotype has ten or more counts. The CDR3, as DNA: TGTGCCAGCAGCCCTAGTCAGGAGCGGTACAATGAGCAGTTCTTC. Translation gives CASSPSQERYNEQFF. The rearrangement links TRBV4-2 to TRBJ2-1; possibly TRBD2 for D (5 bases). Trimming stripped 4 bases from V and 4 bases from J, with 14 bases between. Germline CDR1 LGHNA, CDR2 YNFKEQ. The CDR3 consists of 15 residues.

The chain employs TRBV20-1 and TRBJ2-7, with 8 nucleotides matching TRBD1. The junction had 0 bases not matched to a gene; V was cut back by 3 bases and J by 2 bases. Per the germline V gene, CDR1 is DFQATT and CDR2 is SNEGSKA (reference sequence). The CDR3 covers 12 residues. The CDR3 reads CSARDRAYEQYF. The CDR3 region has the DNA TGCAGTGCTAGGGACAGGGCCTACGAGCAGTACTTC.

Many counts were recorded for this clonotype. The V call is TRBV29-1, the J call TRBJ1-2; the D gene is possibly TRBD1 (5 bases). Germline loops: CDR1 SQVTM, CDR2 ANQGSEA. The CDR3 sequence is 12 residues long. The ends were cut back, 6 bases at V and 1 base at J, with 9 bases in the middle. As DNA, the CDR3 is TGCAGCGTGGGGGACGGTAACTATGGCTACACCTTC. This sequence encodes CSVGDGNYGYTF.

The chain carries TRBV6-5 and TRBJ2-7, with 9 nucleotides matching TRBD1. Trimming at V came to 8 bases and at J to 2 bases, leaving 1 base not matched to a gene. CDR1 is MNHEY, CDR2 SVGAGI, per germline. There are 12 residues in the CDR3. CDR3 amino acids: CASGQGPYEQYF. The CDR3 DNA sequence: TGTGCCAGCGGACAGGGGCCCTACGAGCAGTACTTC.

The sample holds a few counts of this clonotype. CDR3 sequence (DNA): TGTGCCAGCAGCACCCAAACGACAAACACCGGGGAGCTGTTTTTT. Protein: CASSTQTTNTGELFF. V gene TRBV7-2 combines with J gene TRBJ2-2; no clear D gene. V gave up 5 bases and J gave up 2 bases, with 12 bases separating them. CDR1 and CDR2 (germline): SGHTA, FQGNSA. The CDR3 has 15 amino acids.

The chain carries TRBV20-1 and TRBJ2-4; possible D gene TRBD2, 6 bases. The germline gives CDR1 DFQATT, CDR2 SNEGSKA (reference sequence). The V and J ends lost 0 bases and 3 bases respectively, with 12 bases between them. The CDR3 totals 15 residues. CDR3 loop: CSARDWTKVKNIQYF. CDR3 coding DNA: TGCAGTGCTAGAGACTGGACTAAGGTCAAAAACATTCAGTACTTC.

In its sample, this clonotype was seen many times. The chain combines TRBV7-7 with TRBJ1-5, with 7 bases fitting TRBD1. The CDR3 runs to 17 residues. The germline CDR1 and CDR2 sequences are SSHAT and FNYEAQ (reference sequence). The V segment lost 0 bases and the J segment 1 base; nucleotides outside the gene matches: 6. The CDR3 sequence is CASSLAREGASNQPQHF. For the CDR3, the DNA is TGTGCCAGCAGCTTAGCGCGGGAGGGGGCGAGCAATCAGCCCCAGCATTTT.

The CDR3 loop reads CSARSADRSYEQYF. The CDR3 nucleotides read TGCAGTGCTAGGTCAGCGGACCGCTCCTACGAGCAGTACTTC. The chain recombines TRBV20-1 with TRBJ2-7; tentative D call: TRBD2 (5 bases). V was cut by 3 bases and J by 0 bases, with 12 bases left in between. This CDR3 spans 14 amino acids. Looked up from germline, CDR1 is DFQATT and CDR2 is SNEGSKA (reference sequence).

This clonotype showed up just a few times. The chain combines TRBV4-2 with TRBJ1-5; 7 nucleotides match TRBD1. The V gene's germline CDR1 is LGHNA and CDR2 YNFKEQ. The V and J ends lost 2 bases and 1 base, in that order; junction bases with no gene match: 2. This CDR3 is 15 amino acids long. CDR3 nucleotides: TGTGCCAGCAGCCAACAGACAGGGAGCAATCAGCCCCAGCATTTT. It specifies CASSQQTGSNQPQHF.